This T cell receptor (beta chain) was obtained from a study of T-cell memory formation after mild COVID-19 (dated by TCRdb to about 2021). For context, the study as a whole: TCR sequence clusters from the two donors were found to be largely donor specific. T-cell clones expanding and contracting after mild COVID-19 in a couple of donors were tracked by longitudinal TCRalpha and TCRbeta repertoire sequencing. The cohort was made up of two young adult volunteers, one female and one male, who were previously healthy.

Here is what the overall study found, with its caveats: SARS-CoV-2 specificity was not confirmed for the second-wave clones peaking on day 37. Clones that contracted from day 15 to 85 showed balanced CD4/CD8 phenotypes, whereas a second wave of clones that expanded from day 15 to 37 leaned towards CD4+. Some responding clones were found in pre-infection memory, which suggests that pre-existing cross-reactive memory T cells took part in the SARS-CoV-2 response. Only a couple of mild cases were covered in the study, and larger cohorts including severe cases with pre-infection samples were considered necessary. Contracting CD4+ clones turned up mainly in the CM and EM memory subsets, whereas EMRA was where CD8+ clones were enriched.

PBMCs were isolated by Ficoll-Paque density gradient centrifugation. This clonotype was seen only a few times. The specificity of this receptor is unknown. The input lacks base qualities; no much larger clone sits a single base away. Instrument on record: Illumina NovaSeq 6000. Using 5'RACE with constant-segment primers, TCRalpha and TCRbeta cDNA libraries were constructed, with sample barcodes and unique molecular identifiers added in the process. Trizol reagent was used to extract RNA from every sample. The libraries were amplified in two PCR steps, and the second step added a second sample barcode and Illumina TruSeq adapters. Sequencing of libraries was performed on an Illumina NovaSeq with 2 x 150 bp paired-end reads. Concerning the study's data processing: With migec v1.2.7, reads were demultiplexed and then collapsed into UMI-guided consensus sequences. Using mixcr v2.1.11, UMI consensuses were aligned to TRA and TRB V and J templates and then assembled into clonotypes. Clonotypes were classified as expanded or contracted when called significant by both edgeR and NoisET, with noise models trained on biological replicates. For edgeR calls, the thresholds were a false discovery rate-adjusted p below 0.01 and a log2 fold-change of 1. As an exploratory analysis of dynamics, PCA with hierarchical clustering was applied to max-normalized trajectories of the 1000 most abundant clonotypes. Separately sequenced CD4+ and CD8+ repertoires were used to assign the CD4 or CD8 phenotype of responding clones. TCRdb cleaned the public reads at Q25 with fastp, built clones with MiXCR and kept in-frame beta chains. Each record represents a unique CDR3 protein, reported with the most common genes and DNA among its rows. V and J calls and clone size were set by TCRdb, not the authors. Present in this sample are about half a million distinct CDR3 sequences, 15% to 20% of which were seen just once. Jointly, the top ten make up about 12% of the sample.

Sequenced: PBMCs or a T cell subset sorted from them (not recorded which). The sequence was collected from an adult woman who had mild COVID-19 (a few samples of this study predate the infection). The sample titles of this study are shuffled in the database, so cell type and time point are left out; the donor was told from shared clones.

The DNA reads as follows: TGTGCCAGCAGTTACTCGGCGGGGGCGATGACTGAAGCTTTCTTT. This encodes CASSYSAGAMTEAFF. The chain was built from TRBV6-5 and TRBJ1-1; matching of 6 bases hints at TRBD1 as the D gene. The CDR3 has 15 amino acids, counting the end cysteine and phenylalanine. The only DNA kept is the CDR3, 45 bases in frame from the first base. The germline V gene encodes CDR1 MNHEY and CDR2 SVGAGI. V drops 0 bases and J drops 5 bases, leaving 13 bases in between.